This entry lists 21 T cell receptor beta chains sequenced from one sample in a study of low-dose radiotherapy and immunotherapy resistance in tumors. TRAV- and TRBV-specific primers primed first-strand cDNA, covering alpha and beta chains. TCRs were put through around 20 PCR cycles of amplification with Phusion. A constant-region primer and the V-primer adapter served as the primer pair. Each CDR3 protein gets one entry after TCRdb re-called the reads with MiXCR. This sample yields tens of thousands of distinct CDR3 sequences, of which over 15% are seen a single time; about 2.8% belongs to the top ten. Documented time point: before trial treatment. Specimen: PBMCs, collected before treatment. The origin of the receptors is a male donor with prostate cancer.

This clonotype came up many times. The CDR3 loop reads CSVEDRSNYGYTF. DNA for the CDR3: TGCAGCGTTGAAGACAGGAGTAACTATGGCTACACCTTC. V is TRBV29-1 and J is TRBJ1-2, with D unresolved. The germline gives CDR1 SQVTM, CDR2 ANQGSEA. V gave up 0 bases and J gave up 1 base, with 6 bases separating them. There are 13 residues in the CDR3.

This clonotype was detected many times. The J gene is TRBJ2-3, the V gene TRBV15; tentatively, D is TRBD2 (5 bases). The CDR3 consists of 16 residues. V was cut by 1 base and J by 2 bases, with 13 bases left in between. Germline V gene data show CDR1 as LNHNV and CDR2 as YYDKDF (reference sequence). Here the CDR3 DNA reads TGTGCCACCAGCAGAGTCCTAGCACGGCCCACAGATACGCAGTATTTT. This encodes CATSRVLARPTDTQYF.

This clonotype was observed many times. V usage is TRBV20-1 and J usage is TRBJ2-5, with D hard to call. The CDR3 consists of 11 residues. Germline V gives CDR1 DFQATT, CDR2 SNEGSKA (reference sequence). V lost 7 bases and J 3 bases, leaving 9 bases between the germline ends. The CDR3 here is CSGLSEETQYF. CDR3 DNA: TGCAGTGGACTTTCCGAAGAGACCCAGTACTTC.

This clonotype was detected ten times or more. V usage is TRBV7-2 and J usage is TRBJ1-1; TRBD1 might be the D (6 bases). With 4 bases removed from V and 4 bases from J, the gap between germline ends came to 10 bases. The CDR3 contains 13 residues. CDR1 and CDR2 from the germline V gene are SGHTA and FQGNSA. CDR3 region: CASSSGGFTEAFF. CDR3 DNA: TGTGCCAGCAGCTCGGGGGGCTTCACTGAAGCTTTCTTT. Looking up the rest from reference TRBV7-2 and TRBJ1-1 gives the full variable domain: GAGVSQSPSNKVTEKGKDVELRCDPISGHTALYWYRQSLGQGLEFLIYFQGNSAPDKSGLPSDRFSAERTGGSVSTLTIQRTQQEDSAVYLCASSSGGFTEAFFGQGTRLTVV.

This clonotype was observed many times. This chain connects TRBV5-1 to TRBJ1-1; D perhaps matches TRBD1 (6 bases). CDR3 length equals 16 residues. Trimming shortened V by 0 bases and J by 5 bases, and 17 bases separated the two germline ends. The V gene's germline CDR1 is SGHRS and CDR2 YFSETQ. The CDR3 DNA reads TGCGCCAGCAGCTTGGTGGGGGGGGCGAGCCATACTGAAGCTTTCTTT. Translation gives CASSLVGGASHTEAFF.

The chain carries TRBV6-2 or TRBV6-3 and TRBJ2-5; D is possibly TRBD2 (5 bases). This CDR3 spans 13 amino acids. Per germline, CDR1 MNHEY and CDR2 SVGEGT. Trimming left V 4 bases short and J 2 bases short, with 8 bases between. CDR3 sequence reads: CASSFREQETQYF. The CDR3 DNA reads as TGTGCCAGCAGTTTCCGGGAACAAGAGACCCAGTACTTC.

The sample holds many counts of this clonotype. The chain couples TRBV12-3 or TRBV12-4 to TRBJ2-3; no reliable D call. The V end was cut by 5 bases, the J end by 4 bases, with 10 bases between. The CDR3 is made up of 13 amino acids. DNA for the CDR3: TGTGCCAGCAGTCACCAGGAGTCAGATACGCAGTATTTT. It is translated as CASSHQESDTQYF.

The rearrangement joins TRBV6-2 or TRBV6-3 to TRBJ2-1; D not certain. V was pared by 0 bases and J by 13 bases, with 16 bases between. The CDR3 totals 14 residues. The germline V gene has CDR1 MNHEY and CDR2 SVGEGT. In DNA, the CDR3 is TGTGCCAGCAGTTACTCGTCTGGGGAAGAGACCCAGTTCTTC. Amino acids: CASSYSSGEETQFF.

This clonotype was recorded many times. The DNA for the CDR3 is TGTGCCAGCAGTTTATTCCCGGGAGGGGGCCTGAACACTGAAGCTTTCTTT. This encodes CASSLFPGGGLNTEAFF. J is TRBJ1-1 and V is TRBV27, with 7 bases matching TRBD1. The CDR3 totals 17 residues. Germline loops: CDR1 MNHEY, CDR2 SMNVEV (reference sequence). The V gene end was trimmed by 1 base and the J gene end by 0 bases; junction bases not matched to a gene: 8.

This clonotype was seen repeatedly, ten times or more. This rearrangement joins TRBV11-3 to TRBJ2-7, with 9 bases matching TRBD1. Germline lookup yields CDR1 SGHNT and CDR2 YENEEA. V lost 5 bases to trimming and J lost 5 bases; unmatched junction nucleotides: 4. The CDR3 totals 13 residues. DNA of the CDR3: TGTGCCAGCAGCGCCCACAGGGGGCACGAGCAGTACTTC. Residues: CASSAHRGHEQYF.

This clonotype showed up many times. This sequence joins TRBV28 and TRBJ1-5; D is uncertain. Germline assignment: CDR1 MDHEN and CDR2 SYDVKM. Between the trimmed V and J ends, which lost 7 bases and 3 bases, there was a span of 10 bases. The CDR3 loop spans 13 amino acids. CDR3: CASNGPYNQPQHF. The CDR3 DNA is TGTGCCAGCAACGGGCCGTACAATCAGCCCCAGCATTTT.

The sample holds many counts of this clonotype. The J gene is TRBJ1-5, the V gene TRBV29-1; D is unresolved. CDR1 is SQVTM and CDR2 is ANQGSEA in the germline V gene. The V and J ends lost 4 bases and 3 bases respectively, with 7 bases between them. The CDR3 is 12 residues long. CDR3 amino acids: CSVGANNQPQHF. The CDR3, as DNA: TGCAGCGTTGGTGCCAACAATCAGCCCCAGCATTTT.

The rearrangement joins TRBV5-4 to TRBJ2-2; 11 bases map to TRBD2. V lost 1 base, J lost 7 bases, and 9 bases stayed unmatched. In germline, CDR1 is SGHNT, CDR2 YYREEE (reference sequence). This CDR3 is 17 amino acids long. For the CDR3, the DNA is TGTGCCAGCAGCTTGACTAGCGGGGGACTTCGTAACGGGGAGCTGTTTTTT. This encodes CASSLTSGGLRNGELFF.

This clonotype was detected ten times or more. This rearrangement joins TRBV18 to TRBJ1-2; 10 nucleotides align to TRBD1. CDR3 length: 16 amino acids. Germline CDR1 KGHSH, CDR2 LQKENI. With V trimmed by 6 bases and J by 2 bases, 9 bases remained unmatched. As DNA, the CDR3 is TGTGCCAGCTCGCCCGGGACAGGGGTATCGAACTATGGCTACACCTTC. It is translated as CASSPGTGVSNYGYTF.

This clonotype was detected many times. The chain uses TRBV30 and TRBJ2-1, with D hard to call. This CDR3 has 14 amino acids. The V end was cut by 2 bases, the J end by 6 bases, with 14 bases between. CDR1 GTSNPN and CDR2 SVGIG come from the germline V gene (reference sequence). The DNA for the CDR3 is TGTGCCTGGAGTACCGATCCCTGGGGCAATGAGCAGTTCTTC. It specifies CAWSTDPWGNEQFF.

This clonotype was picked up many times. The chain carries TRBV4-1 and TRBJ2-3; D possibly corresponds to TRBD1 (6 bases). Germline lookup yields CDR1 MGHRA and CDR2 YSYEKL. V gave up 1 base and J gave up 1 base, with 12 bases separating them. The CDR3 is 16 amino acids. This chain's CDR3 is CASSQGKGDGTDTQYF. DNA for the CDR3: TGCGCCAGCAGCCAAGGAAAGGGGGACGGCACAGATACGCAGTATTTT.

This clonotype was detected ten times or more. V is TRBV7-9 and J is TRBJ2-7; D may be TRBD1 (6 bases). This CDR3 is 13 amino acids long. Trimming took off 8 bases at V and 0 bases at J, with 11 bases between the two ends. Germline V CDR1 and CDR2: SEHNR, FQNEAQ (reference sequence). CDR3 bases: TGTGCCAGCTCCCGGGACATCTCCTACGAGCAGTACTTC. Translating gives CASSRDISYEQYF.

The chain employs TRBV6-2 or TRBV6-3 and TRBJ2-2, with D possibly TRBD1 on 6 matching bases. In germline, CDR1 is MNHEY, CDR2 SVGEGT. The CDR3 sequence is 13 residues long. The V gene lost 4 bases and the J gene lost 7 bases, with 10 bases spanning the gap. The CDR3 reads CASSSTRGGELFF. The DNA of the CDR3 is TGTGCCAGCAGTTCTACCAGGGGCGGGGAGCTGTTTTTT.

The chain couples TRBV28 to TRBJ2-7; maybe TRBD2 (5 bases). Trimming took off 7 bases at V and 5 bases at J, with 18 bases between the two ends. CDR3 length equals 14 residues. Germline V lookup: CDR1 MDHEN, CDR2 SYDVKM. The CDR3 spells CASKLGPGGHEQYF. CDR3 DNA: TGTGCCAGCAAACTCGGGCCTGGAGGCCACGAGCAGTACTTC.

This sequence joins TRBV5-1 and TRBJ2-2, with D unresolved. CDR3 length equals 14 residues. Per the germline V gene, CDR1 is SGHRS and CDR2 is YFSETQ. The germline V and J ends were trimmed by 1 base and 3 bases, with 7 bases remaining between them. CDR3 loop: CASSLNSYTGELFF. CDR3 sequence (DNA): TGCGCCAGCAGCTTGAATAGCTACACCGGGGAGCTGTTTTTT.

At least ten counts were recorded for this clonotype. This rearrangement joins TRBV12-3 or TRBV12-4 to TRBJ2-1; 11 nucleotides line up with TRBD2. The CDR3 loop spans 14 amino acids. Unmatched junction bases numbered 7, after V lost 5 bases and J lost 10 bases. In DNA, the CDR3 is TGTGCCAGCAGTCCCAGCCGGACTAGCGGGGAGCAGTTCTTC. Translating gives CASSPSRTSGEQFF.